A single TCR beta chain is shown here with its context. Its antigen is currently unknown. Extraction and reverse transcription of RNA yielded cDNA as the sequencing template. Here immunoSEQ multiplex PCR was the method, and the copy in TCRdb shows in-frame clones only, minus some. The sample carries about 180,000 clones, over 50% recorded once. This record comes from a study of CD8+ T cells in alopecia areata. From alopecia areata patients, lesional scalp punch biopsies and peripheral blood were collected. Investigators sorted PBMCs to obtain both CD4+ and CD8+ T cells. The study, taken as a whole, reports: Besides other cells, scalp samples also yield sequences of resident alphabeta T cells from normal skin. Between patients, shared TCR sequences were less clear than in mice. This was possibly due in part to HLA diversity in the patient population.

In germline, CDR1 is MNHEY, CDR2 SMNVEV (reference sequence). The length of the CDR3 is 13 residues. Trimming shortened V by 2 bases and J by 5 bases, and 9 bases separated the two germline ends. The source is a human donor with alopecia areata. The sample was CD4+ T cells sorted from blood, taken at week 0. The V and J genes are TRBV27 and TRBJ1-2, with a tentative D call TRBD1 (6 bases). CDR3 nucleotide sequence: TGTGCCAGCAGTTTAGCGGGGACATATGGCTACACCTTC. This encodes CASSLAGTYGYTF.